This TCR beta chain is drawn from a study of blood T cell repertoires in COVID-19. Only in-frame clones appear in the TCRdb table, and some are missing; sequencing was by immunoSEQ multiplex PCR. The data contain roughly 250,000 clones, 65% to 80% of them singletons. As concerns this clone: Distinct nucleotide sequences in the sample also encode this CDR3.

CDR3 length: 16 residues. Per germline, CDR1 WSHSY and CDR2 SAAADI. V lost 0 bases, J lost 4 bases, and 5 bases stayed unmatched. The TCR comes from a middle-aged woman with active or convalescent COVID-19. The chain combines TRBV10-2 with TRBJ2-2, with 7 bases identical to TRBD1. The specimen was peripheral blood. In nucleotides, the CDR3 is TGCGCCAGCAGTGAGTCTCGGGACAGATCCACCGGGGAGCTGTTTTTT. Translated: CASSESRDRSTGELFF.